These 8 T cell receptor beta chains were sequenced from one sample in a study of T cells in tumors after PD-1 blockade (dated by TCRdb to 2018 to 2020). This specimen's time point label, per the study, means: after anti-PD-1 therapy. Preparation of the library involved the immunoSEQ multiplex PCR assay. TCRdb took over this immuneACCESS table, retaining in-frame rearrangements with V and J assigned. Such tables are incomplete; in checked studies, under half of the missing clones stem from an unresolved V gene, and the remainder is unexplained. The sample has some 7,200 clones on record, 69% of them singletons. Around 9.3% of the sample is taken by the ten largest. The sequencing here drew on tumor tissue, taken after anti-PD-1 treatment. The receptors stem from a human donor with basal cell carcinoma.

The chain is built from TRBV7-9 and TRBJ1-3, with D uncertain. Germline V gene sequence: CDR1 SEHNR, CDR2 FQNEAQ (reference sequence). V was trimmed by 1 base and J by 0 bases, leaving 4 bases between them. CDR3 length equals 14 residues. DNA of the CDR3: TGTGCCAGCAGCTTAGATGTCTCTGGAAACACCATATATTTT. Its translation: CASSLDVSGNTIYF. Full variable domain (missing parts from reference TRBV7-9 and TRBJ1-3): DTGVSQNPRHKITKRGQNVTFRCDPISEHNRLYWYRQTLGQGPEFLTYFQNEAQLEKSRLLSDRFSAERPKGSFSTLEIQRTEQGDSAMYLCASSLDVSGNTIYFGEGSWLTVV.

The chain joins TRBV4-3 to TRBJ1-1; D not resolved. The V end lost 2 bases, the J end lost 1 base, and 8 bases lay between the germline ends. The CDR3 is 14 amino acids. The germline CDR1 and CDR2 sequences are LGHNA and YSLEER. The CDR3 DNA reads TGCGCCAGCAGCCAATTAACGGAGAACACTGAAGCTTTCTTT. Translating it yields CASSQLTENTEAFF.

The J gene is TRBJ2-1, the V gene TRBV5-1, with TRBD2 matching over 11 bases. Trimming cost V 0 bases and J 5 bases; bases outside gene matches: 10. Per the germline V gene, CDR1 is SGHRS and CDR2 is YFSETQ. This CDR3 has 18 residues. The CDR3 DNA is TGCGCCAGCAGCTTGGTGCCGGTAACTAGCGGGAGCCACAATGAGCAGTTCTTC. Protein sequence: CASSLVPVTSGSHNEQFF.

The rearrangement links TRBV3-1 (or the pseudogene TRBV3-2) to TRBJ2-3, with 11 positions matching TRBD2. This CDR3 spans 18 amino acids. Per the germline V gene, CDR1 is LGHDT and CDR2 is YNNKEL (reference sequence). The J segment lost 3 bases and the V segment lost 0 bases, leaving 8 bases of the junction unmatched. CDR3 sequence: CASSQEYVAGGRTDTQYF. The CDR3 bases are TGTGCCAGCAGCCAAGAATACGTAGCGGGGGGGCGAACAGATACGCAGTATTTT.

In its sample, this clone is medium-sized. This chain links TRBV13 with TRBJ2-5, with 12 bases that match TRBD2. The V and J ends lost 6 bases and 7 bases, in that order; junction bases with no gene match: 9. CDR1 and CDR2 from the germline V gene are PRHDT and FYEKMQ (reference sequence). The CDR3 is 15 residues long. The CDR3 DNA sequence: TGTGCCAGCAGGGCGACTAGCGGGGGTCAGCGGACCCAGTACTTC. Translating it yields CASRATSGGQRTQYF.

The chain recombines TRBV5-4 with TRBJ2-7; 9 bases match TRBD1. Trimming took 5 bases from V and 1 from J; bases not matched to a gene: 4. The CDR3 is made up of 14 amino acids. Germline-derived CDR1 and CDR2 are SGHNT and YYREEE (reference sequence). This chain's CDR3 is CASRPGTGSYEQYF. CDR3 sequence (DNA): TGTGCCAGCAGGCCGGGGACAGGGTCCTACGAGCAGTACTTC.

The table lists this clone with a few counts. J is TRBJ1-2 and V is TRBV19; no reliable D call. CDR1 is LNHDA and CDR2 is SQIVND in the germline V gene (reference sequence). The CDR3 loop spans 14 amino acids. The V end was cut by 6 bases, the J end by 5 bases, with 16 bases between. CDR3 DNA sequence: TGTGCCAGTAGCCCGGCCGGGTTTCGTTATGGCTACACCTTC. Its translation is CASSPAGFRYGYTF.

The V gene is TRBV4-1, the J gene TRBJ1-5, with D unclear. CDR3 length: 17 residues. The germline V and J ends were trimmed by 2 bases and 1 base, with 15 bases remaining between them. CDR1 is MGHRA, CDR2 YSYEKL, per germline. The CDR3 DNA reads as TGCGCCAGCAGCCAATTACCCCAGAGGGAGAGCAATCAGCCCCAGCATTTT. Translated, it gives CASSQLPQRESNQPQHF.